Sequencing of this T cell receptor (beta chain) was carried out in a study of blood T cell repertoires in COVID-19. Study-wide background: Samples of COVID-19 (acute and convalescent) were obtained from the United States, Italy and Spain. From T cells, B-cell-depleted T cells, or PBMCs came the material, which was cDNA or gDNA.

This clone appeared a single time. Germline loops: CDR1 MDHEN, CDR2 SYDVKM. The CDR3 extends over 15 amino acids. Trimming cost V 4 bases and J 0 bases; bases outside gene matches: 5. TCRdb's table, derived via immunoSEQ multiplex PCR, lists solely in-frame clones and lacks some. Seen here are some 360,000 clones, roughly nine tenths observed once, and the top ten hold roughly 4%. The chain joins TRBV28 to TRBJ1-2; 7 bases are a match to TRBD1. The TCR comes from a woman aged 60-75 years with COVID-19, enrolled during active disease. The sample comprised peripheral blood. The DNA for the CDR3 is TGTGCCAGCAGTTCTACTACAGGGGCTAACTATGGCTACACCTTC. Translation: CASSSTTGANYGYTF.